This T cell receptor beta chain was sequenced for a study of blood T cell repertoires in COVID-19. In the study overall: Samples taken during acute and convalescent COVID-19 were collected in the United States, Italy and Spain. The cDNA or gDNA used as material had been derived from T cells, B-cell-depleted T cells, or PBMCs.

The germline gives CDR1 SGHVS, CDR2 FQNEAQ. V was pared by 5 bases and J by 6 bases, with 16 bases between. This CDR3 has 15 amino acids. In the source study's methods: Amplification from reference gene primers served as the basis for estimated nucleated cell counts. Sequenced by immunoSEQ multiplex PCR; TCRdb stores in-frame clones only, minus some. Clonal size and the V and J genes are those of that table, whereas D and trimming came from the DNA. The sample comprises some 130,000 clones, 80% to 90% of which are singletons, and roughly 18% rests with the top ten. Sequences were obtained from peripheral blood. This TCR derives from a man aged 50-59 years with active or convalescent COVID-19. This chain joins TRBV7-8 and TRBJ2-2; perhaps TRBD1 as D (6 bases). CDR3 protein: CASSTRNRVAGELFF. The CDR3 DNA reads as TGTGCCAGCAGCACACGAAACAGGGTTGCCGGGGAGCTGTTTTTT.